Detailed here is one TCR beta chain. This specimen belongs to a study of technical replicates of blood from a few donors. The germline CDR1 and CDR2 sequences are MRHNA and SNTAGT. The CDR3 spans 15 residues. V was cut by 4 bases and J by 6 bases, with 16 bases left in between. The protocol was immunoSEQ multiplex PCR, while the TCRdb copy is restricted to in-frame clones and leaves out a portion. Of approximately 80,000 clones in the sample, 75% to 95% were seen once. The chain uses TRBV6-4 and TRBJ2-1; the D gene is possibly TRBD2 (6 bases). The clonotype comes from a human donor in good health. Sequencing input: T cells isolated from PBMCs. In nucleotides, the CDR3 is TGTGCCAGCAGTGTCCCCGCGGGGCTGCGCAATGAGCAGTTCTTC. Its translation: CASSVPAGLRNEQFF.